This is a list of T cell receptor beta chains from one sample in a study of blood T cell repertoires in COVID-19. Using immunoSEQ multiplex PCR, the repertoire was profiled, and TCRdb retains in-frame clones only, with some absent. The sample has about 76,000 clones; 82% are singletons. Sequenced input: peripheral blood. Every receptor here comes from a human donor in a cohort sampled during active COVID-19. The CDR3 runs from the conserved cysteine through the conserved F or W. A D gene is named only where the DNA matches it firmly. The size entry is marked missing in some rows and otherwise reads once, few, many or a size class.

d_call clone_size j_call v_call cdr3_nt cdr3_aa
TRBD2 few TRBJ2-7 TRBV10-1 TGCGCCAGCAGTGAGGCCGGGGGGTCCGGCTACGAGCAGTACTTC CASSEAGGSGYEQYF
NA NA TRBJ2-5 TRBV20-1 TGCAGTGCTAGCCTTAAAGAGACCCAGTACTTC CSASLKETQYF
NA NA TRBJ2-7 TRBV5-1 TGCGCCAGCAGCCCCTTGGTCCGGGCAGGGTCCGAGCAGTACTTC CASSPLVRAGSEQYF
NA NA TRBJ2-5 TRBV19 TGTGCCAGTAGTAATCCCAGGGCTCCCGAGTACCAAGAGACCCAGTACTTC CASSNPRAPEYQETQYF
NA few TRBJ2-5 TRBV11-3 TGTGCCAGCAGCTTAGGTTCGGGGGCGGGGGAAGAGACCCAGTACTTC CASSLGSGAGEETQYF
TRBD1 NA TRBJ1-2 TRBV18 TGTGCCAGCTCACAAGACAGGGAGGATGGCTACACCTTC CASSQDREDGYTF
NA NA TRBJ1-2 TRBV30 TGTGCCTGGAGTAGGGGAAGTAACTATGGCTACACCTTC CAWSRGSNYGYTF
TRBD2 NA TRBJ2-1 TRBV19 TGTGCCAGTAGGCTAGCGGGGGGCAATGAGCAGTTCTTC CASRLAGGNEQFF
NA once TRBJ1-4 TRBV19 TGTGCCACGATATCCGGGACACCGGCAACTAATGAAAAACTGTTTTTT CATISGTPATNEKLFF
NA NA TRBJ1-3 TRBV5-5 TGTGCCAGCAGCCCATCGCCGGGTGTCGAGAGCTCTGGAAACACCATATATTTT CASSPSPGVESSGNTIYF
TRBD2 NA TRBJ2-7 TRBV28 TGTGCCAGCACCTCCCCCGGGGGCGGGGGGGCCCCCGAGCAGTACTTC CASTSPGGGGAPEQYF
TRBD1 NA TRBJ2-3 TRBV5-6 TGTGCCAGCAGCTTCGGACAGGGCACAGATACGCAGTATTTT CASSFGQGTDTQYF
NA NA TRBJ1-1 TRBV5-6 TGTGCCAGCAGGCTGACTTATGAGGCCCCGATAGCTTTCTTT CASRLTYEAPIAFF
TRBD1 NA TRBJ1-6 TRBV7-9 TGTGCCAGCAGTCTACCGGGACAGACTTATAATTCACCCCTCCACTTT CASSLPGQTYNSPLHF
NA NA TRBJ1-5 TRBV30 TGTGCCTGGAGTGTACGGGGTCAGGTTCGCAATCAGCCCCAGCATTTT CAWSVRGQVRNQPQHF
TRBD2 NA TRBJ2-3 TRBV4-1 TGCGCCAGCAGCCAAGGGACTAGCGGGGGGACAGATACGCAGTATTTT CASSQGTSGGTDTQYF
NA once TRBJ1-4 TRBV9 TGTGCCAGCAGCCCCAGGGCCGGGACTCTGAATGAAAAACTGTTTTTT CASSPRAGTLNEKLFF
NA NA TRBJ1-1 TRBV5-1 TGCGCCAGCAGCTTGTACGGGGGGGGGCCAGATGAAGCTTTCTTT CASSLYGGGPDEAFF
TRBD2 NA TRBJ2-7 TRBV18 TGTGCCAGCTCACCACTGGGACTAGCGGGGGGCGAGCAGTACTTC CASSPLGLAGGEQYF
NA NA TRBJ2-3 TRBV28 TGTGCCAGCAGTCCCAACGGTTTTAGCACAGATACGCAGTATTTT CASSPNGFSTDTQYF
NA NA TRBJ1-3 TRBV7-9 TGTGCCAGCAGCGGTGGGGCCTCTGGAAACACCATATATTTT CASSGGASGNTIYF
NA NA TRBJ2-1 TRBV7-3 TGTGCCAGCAGCTCGAAGGGGAACAATGAGCAGTTCTTC CASSSKGNNEQFF
TRBD1 few TRBJ1-5 TRBV18 TGTGCCAGCTCACCCGGGACAGGGTTTAGCAATCAGCCCCAGCATTTT CASSPGTGFSNQPQHF
TRBD2 NA TRBJ2-1 TRBV11-1 TGTGCCAGCAGCCCCCCGGGACTAGCGGGGGGGAGTGAGCAGTTCTTC CASSPPGLAGGSEQFF
TRBD1 NA TRBJ2-5 TRBV7-9 TGTGCCAGCAGCCCCGGACAGGGCCCCCAAGAGACCCAGTACTTC CASSPGQGPQETQYF
NA NA TRBJ2-5 TRBV5-1 TGCGCCAGCAGCTTGGAGGGGGACCGGGGGACCCAGTACTTC CASSLEGDRGTQYF
NA few TRBJ1-1 TRBV30 TGCCAGGGGCCACGGCGGACTTTCTTT CQGPRRTFF